This entry concerns a single T cell receptor beta chain. The antigen remains unidentified. cDNA libraries for TRB were generated by 5' RACE incorporating UMI labels. One entry per CDR3 protein, without DNA, is what TCRdb gives after re-calling the 5' RACE reads. The sample has approximately 58,000 distinct CDR3 sequences; the top ten hold around 0.4%. These data come from a study of CXCR3-negative and CXCR3-positive naive CD8 T cells. General study results and limits: Naive cells used TRBV-TRBJ genes in much the same way whether CXCR3-negative or CXCR3-positive; memory cells did not. Hydrophobicity of TRB CDR3s was greater in CXCR3-positive naive cells than in CXCR3-negative naive cells. Both of the naive subsets showed about the same high diversity, but memory CD8+ cells had much less.

CD45RO-CCR7+CD27+CD95- defined naive CD8+ T cells. The germline gives CDR1 SGHNT, CDR2 YYREEE (reference sequence). The CDR3 runs to 14 residues. The sequencing input was naive CXCR3- CD8+ T cells from blood. Subset in this sample: CD45RO-CCR7+CD27+CD95- naive CD8+ T cells lacking CXCR3 (TNR3-). The chain links TRBV5-4 to TRBJ2-7; TCRdb lists TRBD1, though no DNA is available to test this call. This clonotype originated in a human donor in good health. Some clones in this sample may be carry-over from other donors' samples. The CDR3 spells CASSWGQGDYEQYF.